The following is a T cell receptor beta chain sequence with its context. Its target is unknown. This specimen belongs to a study of cytomegalovirus exposure and HLA in healthy donors. General study results and limits: In a later analysis, at a false discovery rate of 0.05, under 20,000 TCR beta sequences were associated with HLA alleles. In an earlier analysis, about 87% or about 30%: the productive usage of most TCR beta V segments.

With 60 Vbeta and 13 Jbeta primers, the PCR was carried out. The repertoire was sequenced with immunoSEQ multiplex PCR; TCRdb's copy has only in-frame clones and lacks some. Seen here are 150,000 to 250,000 clones, 79% observed once, and the top ten hold around 1.6%. Trimming left V 5 bases short and J 3 bases short, with 5 bases between. Germline lookup yields CDR1 MNHEY and CDR2 SVGAGI. This CDR3 has 12 amino acids. The gene calls are TRBV6-5 and TRBJ2-1; tentatively, D is TRBD1 (5 bases). The source is a girl under 18 in good health and CMV-seropositive. The specimen sequenced was PBMCs. In nucleotides, the CDR3 is TGTGCCAGCAGTGACAGCTACAATGAGCAGTTCTTC. Translating gives CASSDSYNEQFF.